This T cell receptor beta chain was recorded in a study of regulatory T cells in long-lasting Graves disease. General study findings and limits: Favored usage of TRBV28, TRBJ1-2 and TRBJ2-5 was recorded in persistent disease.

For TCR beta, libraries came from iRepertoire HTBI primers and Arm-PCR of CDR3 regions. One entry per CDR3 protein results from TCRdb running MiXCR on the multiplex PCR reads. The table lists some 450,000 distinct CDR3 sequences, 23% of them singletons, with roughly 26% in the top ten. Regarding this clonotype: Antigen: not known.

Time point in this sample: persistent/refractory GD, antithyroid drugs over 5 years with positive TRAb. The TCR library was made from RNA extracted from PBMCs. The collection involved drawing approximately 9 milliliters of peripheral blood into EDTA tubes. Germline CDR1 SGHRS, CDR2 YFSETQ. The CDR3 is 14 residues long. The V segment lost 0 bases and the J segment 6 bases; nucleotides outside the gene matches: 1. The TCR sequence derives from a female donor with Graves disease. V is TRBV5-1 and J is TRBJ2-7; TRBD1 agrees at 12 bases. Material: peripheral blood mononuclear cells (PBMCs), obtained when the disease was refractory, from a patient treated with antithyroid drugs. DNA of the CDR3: TGCGCCAGCAGCTTGGGGGACAGGGGGCCCGAGCAGTACTTC. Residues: CASSLGDRGPEQYF.